This is a list of T cell receptor beta chains from one sample in a study of human T cells and chemical hapten exposure. TCRdb ran MiXCR on the RACE reads and lists one entry per CDR3 protein. The sample records around 190,000 distinct CDR3 sequences, about 22% being singletons. The sequencing used whole blood, collected in connection with sensitization to the hapten diphenylcyclopropenone (DPC). These receptors were taken from a woman between 50 and 59 years old with alopecia areata. Some clones in this sample may be carry-over from other donors' samples. The CDR3 runs from the conserved cysteine through the conserved F or W. The order of the fields is CDR3 protein, CDR3 DNA, D gene, V gene, J gene, clone size. A D gene is named only where the DNA matches it firmly. Some rows have no size entry. The others give once, few or many, or a class for an expanded clone.

CASSLLGGPSYNEQFF	TGTGCCAGCAGCTTATTGGGCGGACCTTCCTACAATGAGCAGTTCTTC	-	TRBV7-9	TRBJ2-1	-
CASSYAGVGNTIYF	TGTGCCAGCAGTTACGCAGGGGTGGGAAACACCATATATTTT	-	TRBV6-5	TRBJ1-3	few
CASSAGLAEGIDTQYF	TGTGCCAGCAGCGCAGGACTAGCGGAGGGGATAGATACGCAGTATTTT	TRBD2	TRBV9	TRBJ2-3	few
CASSPLQSGTGELFF	TGTGCCAGCTCACCACTACAGTCCGGGACCGGGGAGCTGTTTTTT	-	TRBV18	TRBJ2-2	few
CASSLAGSEQFF	TGTGCCAGCAGCTTAGCGGGATCCGAGCAGTTCTTC	-	TRBV7-9	TRBJ2-1	-
CATGVYRNQPQHF	TGTGCCACCGGGGTTTACAGGAATCAGCCCCAGCATTTT	-	TRBV2	TRBJ1-5	-
CASSLASTSGQETQYF	TGTGCCAGCAGCTTAGCCTCCACTAGCGGTCAAGAGACCCAGTACTTC	TRBD2	TRBV7-2	TRBJ2-5	-
CASSPSKGWNTEAFF	TGTGCCAGCAGTCCCTCCAAGGGCTGGAACACTGAAGCTTTCTTT	-	TRBV25-1	TRBJ1-1	-
CSAPDGQPQHF	TGCAGTGCCCCGGACGGCCAGCCCCAGCATTTT	-	TRBV20-1	TRBJ1-5	-
CASSLDRQAPGTQYF	TGTGCCAGCAGCTTAGATAGGCAGGCCCCCGGGACCCAGTACTTC	-	TRBV7-2	TRBJ2-5	few
CATSQGQLSYEQYF	TGTGCCACCAGCCAGGGACAGCTCTCCTACGAGCAGTACTTC	TRBD1	TRBV15	TRBJ2-7	few
CASSQRGALRGSPLHF	TGCGCCAGCAGCCAAAGGGGGGCCCTCCGGGGGTCACCCCTCCACTTT	-	TRBV4-1	TRBJ1-6	-
CSVFGSVEPFF	TGCAGCGTTTTCGGGAGTGTGGAACCTTTCTTT	-	TRBV29-1	TRBJ1-1	-
CSALGNTGELFF	TGCAGCGCCCTAGGAAACACCGGGGAGCTGTTTTTT	-	TRBV29-1	TRBJ2-2	-
CAIRSRTWNEQFF	TGTGCCATCAGGAGTAGGACGTGGAATGAGCAGTTCTTC	-	TRBV10-3	TRBJ2-1	few
CASRQGANVLTF	TGCGCCAGCAGGCAGGGGGCCAACGTCCTGACTTTC	-	TRBV5-1	TRBJ2-6	few
CASSAQDFNEKLFF	TGTGCCAGCAGCGCCCAGGACTTTAATGAAAAACTGTTTTTT	-	TRBV12-3/TRBV12-4	TRBJ1-4	many
CSAVPWREDYEQYF	TGCAGTGCTGTTCCGTGGCGGGAGGACTACGAGCAGTACTTC	TRBD2	TRBV20-1	TRBJ2-7	-
CASSSLSLMTEAFF	TGTGCCAGCAGCTCCCTCTCCCTTATGACTGAAGCTTTCTTT	-	TRBV7-9	TRBJ1-1	-
CASSPHQGQNTEAFF	TGTGCCAGCTCCCCGCACCAGGGCCAGAACACTGAAGCTTTCTTT	-	TRBV18	TRBJ1-1	-
CASSVTGARRSYEQYF	TGTGCCAGCAGCGTAACAGGGGCCAGGAGGAGCTACGAGCAGTACTTC	TRBD1	TRBV5-5	TRBJ2-7	-
CASSLDGRKGNEQFF	TGTGCCAGCAGCTTAGACGGGCGGAAGGGCAATGAGCAGTTCTTC	-	TRBV7-2	TRBJ2-1	-
CASSPLAGTDTQYF	TGTGCCAGCAGCCCACTAGCGGGCACAGATACGCAGTATTTT	TRBD2	TRBV7-2	TRBJ2-3	-
CASSLGSSRSGSNEQYF	TGCGCCAGCAGCTTGGGGTCTAGCAGGAGTGGAAGCAACGAGCAGTACTTC	-	TRBV5-1	TRBJ2-7	-
CSVDISGGYTF	TGCAGCGTTGATATCAGTGGCGGCTACACCTTC	-	TRBV29-1	TRBJ1-2	-
CASSRRAGEEKLFF	TGTGCCAGCAGCCGTCGGGCAGGGGAGGAAAAACTGTTTTTT	-	TRBV7-9	TRBJ1-4	few
CASSQVGEGSYGYTF	TGTGCCAGCAGCCAAGTGGGCGAGGGCAGCTATGGCTACACCTTC	-	TRBV4-2	TRBJ1-2	-
CASSSGTGGPTEAFF	TGTGCCAGCAGCTCCGGGACAGGGGGCCCTACTGAAGCTTTCTTT	TRBD1	TRBV3-1	TRBJ1-1	few
CASSDLAGQYNEQFF	TGTGCCAGCAGTGATCTCGCGGGCCAATACAATGAGCAGTTCTTC	-	TRBV2	TRBJ2-1	few
CACGRGLDGNTIYF	TGTGCCTGCGGCAGGGGCTTAGATGGAAACACCATATATTTT	-	TRBV6-5	TRBJ1-3	few
CASSRDRGYGYTF	TGTGCCAGCAGTCGGGACAGGGGTTATGGCTACACCTTC	TRBD1	TRBV12-3/TRBV12-4	TRBJ1-2	-